This T cell receptor (beta chain) was identified during a study of cytomegalovirus exposure and HLA in healthy donors. V was cut by 3 bases and J by 6 bases, with 16 bases left in between. Germline values: CDR1 SGHRS, CDR2 YFSETQ. The CDR3 has 15 amino acids. This PCR relied on a set of 60 Vbeta primers and 13 Jbeta primers. Sequencing used immunoSEQ multiplex PCR; TCRdb keeps in-frame clones, though not all of them. The sample yields around 61,000 clones, about two thirds seen once. Each donor's status was that of a healthy bone marrow donor. Material for sequencing was PBMCs. The clonotype originates from a man aged 35 to 55 in good health and CMV-seropositive. The chain recombines TRBV5-1 with TRBJ2-1; weak D call: TRBD2 (6 bases). CDR3 sequence: CASSSTGTPSNEQFF. As DNA, the CDR3 is TGCGCCAGCAGCTCCACTGGGACTCCCTCCAATGAGCAGTTCTTC.